This T cell receptor beta chain came from a study of blood T cell repertoires in COVID-19 (dated by TCRdb to about 2020). About the study as a whole: The collaborator samples originated in the United States, Italy and Spain and spanned the acute and convalescent phases of COVID-19. Where HLA class I and class II types were available, the types were taken from metadata supplied by the sample provider, not from assay-based typing. Samples came from the ongoing ImmuneRACE study (first 160 participants) plus 1,254 subjects from 6 global collaborators. The sample metadata nearly always contained a de-identified subject ID, COVID-19 status, age in years and sex. Deeply sampled blood TCRbeta repertoires from subjects exposed to, actively infected with, or recovered from COVID-19 were included in the dataset. The material from the prospective study consisted of cDNA or gDNA derived from T cells, B-cell-depleted T cells, or PBMCs. The repertoires were released in a freely available public database intended as a resource for research on the immune response to SARS-CoV-2.

Whole blood was collected in K2EDTA tubes by collaborating institutions according to the institutions' own protocols. For TCRbeta analysis, collaborators shipped samples as frozen whole blood, isolated PBMCs, or DNA extracted from either of those sample types. Measured from the cysteine to the phenylalanine, the CDR3 is 17 residues long. The retained sequence is limited to the CDR3, 51 bases, with the frame set at the first base. The germline V gene (reference sequence) provides CDR1 MNHEY and CDR2 SMNVEV. V is pruned by 6 bases and J by 1 base, leaving 11 bases of the junction without a gene match. TCRbeta CDR3 regions were amplified from genomic DNA using the immunoSEQ Assay, a bias-controlled multiplex PCR. Concerning the study's data processing: Nucleated cell counts per sample were estimated from amplification of reference gene primers within the assay. To quantify the absolute abundance of each unique TCRbeta CDR3 rearrangement, sequence reads were collapsed and filtered. For each sample, productive Simpson clonality was calculated by taking the square root of Simpson's diversity index across productive rearrangements. TCRdb took over this immuneACCESS table, retaining in-frame rearrangements with V and J assigned. Such tables are incomplete; in checked studies, under half of the missing clones stem from an unresolved V gene, and the remainder is unexplained. V, J and clone size reflect that table, while D and trimming were determined from the DNA. The sample table records about 94,000 clones; roughly 80% of these occur just once. The ten largest clones add up to roughly 20% of the sample.

On this clone itself: This receptor's antigen is unknown. Within one base of it there is no much larger clone, and no base qualities were kept.

Overall results and qualifications from the work: The amount of clinical and demographic metadata varied by source and participant and was provided uncurated.

The sequenced material came from peripheral blood. The V and J genes are TRBV27 and TRBJ2-2, with 7 central nucleotides matching TRBD1. The TCR originated in a human donor in a cohort sampled during active COVID-19. At the DNA level, the sequence is TGTGCCAGCAGCCCACCATATGGACAGGAGAACACCGGGGAGCTGTTTTTT. Protein translation: CASSPPYGQENTGELFF.